This TCR beta chain was found in a study of blood T cell repertoires in COVID-19. The overall study: PBMCs, B-cell-depleted T cells, or T cells provided the cDNA or gDNA that made up the material.

Study processing details: Nucleated cell counts were estimated from reference gene primer amplification. Here immunoSEQ multiplex PCR was the method, and the copy in TCRdb shows in-frame clones only, minus some. V and J calls and clone size are as listed in that table; D and trimming were resolved from the DNA. The table records 50,000 or so clones, roughly nine tenths of them present only once. This CDR3 region has 15 residues. The germline V gene has CDR1 MDHEN and CDR2 SYDVKM. Trimming at V came to 6 bases and at J to 6 bases, leaving 13 bases not matched to a gene. The clonotype was recovered from a human donor in a cohort sampled during active COVID-19. The source material was peripheral blood. The rearrangement links TRBV28 to TRBJ1-2; TRBD1 matches 7 bases. CDR3 protein: CASRNTGVFGDGYTF. The CDR3 coding sequence is TGTGCCAGCAGAAATACAGGGGTATTTGGGGATGGCTACACCTTC.